The present TCR beta chain was sequenced within a study of blood T cell repertoires in COVID-19. Study in general: Samples of COVID-19 (acute and convalescent) were obtained from the United States, Italy and Spain. Sample material is recorded as cDNA or gDNA derived from T cells, B-cell-depleted T cells, or PBMCs.

This clone showed up just once. In terms of age and location, participants ranged from about 18 to 95 years and lived in under 30 US areas. As originally analysed: Reference gene primer amplification in the assay estimated nucleated cell counts. Sequencing was performed with immunoSEQ multiplex PCR; in TCRdb, only in-frame clones are kept and a portion is missing. V and J calls and clone size are given by that table; D and trimming were obtained from the DNA. The table has around 480,000 clones, roughly 90% seen once; the top ten hold 0.65% to 0.9%. This CDR3 has 13 residues. V lost 6 bases, J lost 6 bases, and 14 bases lay in between.

This sequence was found in a woman between 18 and 29 years old who had recovered from COVID-19. Source material: PBMCs or T cells enriched from blood (not recorded which). J is TRBJ1-2 and V is TRBV12-3 or TRBV12-4, with a tentative D call TRBD1 (5 bases). The CDR3 DNA follows: TGTGCCAGCAGCCGGACACAGACGGATGGCTACACCTTC. This sequence encodes CASSRTQTDGYTF.